The entry that follows covers one TCR beta chain sequence. Its binding antigen is unknown. Base qualities were left out, and no much larger clone turns up one base away. This entry belongs to a study of T cell responses to AZD1222 COVID-19 vaccine (dated by TCRdb to the early 2020s). As for the study more broadly: AZD1222 recipients whose second dose came at about 4 weeks and those whose second dose came at about 12 weeks were combined into one group, since spike-specific TCR depth and breadth did not differ between the two schedules. TCR sequencing was performed for about 250 trial participants, of whom about 200 were given two doses of AZD1222 and 26 were given two doses of MenACWY control vaccine. Enrollment into the trials was organized by age into subgroups of 18-55, 56-69 and 70-plus years, and those subgroups contained 148, 28 and 57 TCR-sequenced participants, respectively. Results and caveats for the whole study, not just this receptor: The 56-69-year group was small, and its depth increase did not reach significance, likely because of low power. Because no day 14 peak-response samples were available, repertoires were characterized only after the peak T cell response. Conclusions about previously exposed vaccinees are limited, since just six AZD1222 recipients were seropositive for SARS-CoV-2 at baseline. Epitopes outside the regions mutated in the B.1.351 and B.1.1.7 variants were reportedly recognized by nearly half of the unique spike-specific TCRs. After two AZD1222 doses, both the breadth and the depth of spike-specific TCRs were significantly higher than at day 0 and than in MenACWY recipients. Vaccine-associated CD4 TCRs spanned the whole spike protein, with dominant responses in regions 160-218 and 743-854. Participants were mostly white British, with more females than males. The authors suggested clonal diversity may have been underestimated.

The CDR3 regions of human TCRbeta chains were analyzed by immunosequencing. The study's processing was this. TCRs in the repertoires were compared against a reference library of SARS-CoV-2-specific TCRs that had been generated with the MIRA antigen-specificity platform. Breadth was defined as the fraction of unique TCRs that were SARS-CoV-2-associated, and depth was defined as the fraction of total T cells that were SARS-CoV-2-associated. Using the MIRA data, each spike-specific TCR was mapped to the spike region that the TCR reacts to and placed in a CD4 or CD8 class. Log10-transformed breadth and depth values were compared by one-way ANOVA with Sidak's multiple comparisons tests. This immuneACCESS table, as held by TCRdb, lists in-frame sequences with V and J called but not all clones. Of the missing ones, under half trace to an unresolved V gene in checked studies; the others have no known cause. The DNA was the basis for D and trimming; V, J and clone size are from that table. The sample records 70,000 or so clones, approximately 88% of which are singletons. The ten largest make up around 21% of the sample.

The CDR3 numbers 14 residues from cysteine through phenylalanine. Just the 42-base CDR3 DNA is kept, in frame starting at base 1. V loses 0 bases of germline sequence and J loses 5 bases, and the interval between the two ends is 13 bases. CDR1 and CDR2, per the germline V gene (reference sequence), are GTSNPN and SVGIG. The sample's time point, from its label and the paper: baseline before first vaccination. The vaccinee samples were drawn from two UK trials, COV001 and COV002, one of which was a single-blind randomized controlled phase 2/3 trial testing AZD1222 (ChAdOx1 nCoV-19) in healthy adults. For TCRbeta chain sequencing, PBMC samples were collected from trial participants at day 0 and at day 28 after the second dose.

The sample consisted of peripheral blood, taken on day 0 of AZD1222 vaccination. The chain is encoded by TRBV30 joined to TRBJ1-1; a weak D assignment points to TRBD1 (6 bases agree). The clonotype comes from an adult in good health. The DNA sequence is as follows: TGTGCCTGGAGTGTTCTCGGGACATCGACTGAAGCTTTCTTT. It is translated as CAWSVLGTSTEAFF.